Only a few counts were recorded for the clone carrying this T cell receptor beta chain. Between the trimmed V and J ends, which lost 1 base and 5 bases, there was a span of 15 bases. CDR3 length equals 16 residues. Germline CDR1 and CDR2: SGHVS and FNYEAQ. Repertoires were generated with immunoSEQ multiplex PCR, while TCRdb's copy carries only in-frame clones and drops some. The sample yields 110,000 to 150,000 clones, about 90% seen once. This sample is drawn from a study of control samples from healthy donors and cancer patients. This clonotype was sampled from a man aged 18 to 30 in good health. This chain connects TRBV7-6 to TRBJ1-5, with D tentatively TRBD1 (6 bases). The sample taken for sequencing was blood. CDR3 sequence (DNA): TGTGCCAGCAGCTTAGAGATTGCTTCAGGGGATCAGCCCCAGCATTTT. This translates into CASSLEIASGDQPQHF.